A single sample gave rise to the 25 T cell receptor beta chains below, sequenced in a study of regulatory T cells in long-lasting Graves disease. As to time point: newly diagnosed GD, antithyroid drugs for less than 3 months. The TCR library was made from RNA that had been extracted from PBMCs in TRIzol. TCR beta libraries were built with iRepertoire HTBI primers and Arm-PCR of CDR3 regions. TCRdb fed the multiplex PCR reads into MiXCR, producing one record per CDR3 protein. Of approximately 300,000 distinct CDR3 sequences listed, under 20% are singletons. Sample: peripheral blood mononuclear cells (PBMCs), taken at new diagnosis, from a patient treated with antithyroid drugs. Receptors originate from a female donor with Graves disease.

This rearrangement joins TRBV5-8 to TRBJ1-5, with D maybe TRBD1 (5 bases). V gave up 0 bases and J gave up 2 bases, with 12 bases separating them. This CDR3 is built from 16 residues. Germline V lookup: CDR1 SGHTS, CDR2 YDEGEE. The DNA for the CDR3 is TGTGCCAGCAGCTTGGCGGGGGATGGTGGCAATCAGCCCCAGCATTTT. This translates into CASSLAGDGGNQPQHF.

The sample holds many counts of this clonotype. The chain combines TRBV9 with TRBJ2-7; 11 bases map to TRBD1. This CDR3 is built from 15 residues. With 3 bases clipped from V and 9 bases from J, the junction kept 11 bases outside the gene matches. Germline CDR1 reads SGDLS; CDR2 reads YYNGEE. In DNA form, the CDR3 reads TGTGCCAGCAGCGCGGACAGGGGGCTCCCCGGCTTGCAGTACTTC. Its translation is CASSADRGLPGLQYF.

This clonotype appeared many times. V gene TRBV3-1 combines with J gene TRBJ1-4; D may be TRBD1 (6 bases). The CDR3 spans 14 residues. Germline CDR1 LGHDT, CDR2 YNNKEL (reference sequence). Trimming stripped 4 bases from V and 4 bases from J, with 10 bases between. CDR3 in amino acids: CASSLRDNNEKLFF. The CDR3 DNA sequence: TGTGCCAGCAGCCTCCGGGACAATAATGAAAAACTGTTTTTT.

Many counts were recorded for this clonotype. This chain links TRBV6-5 with TRBJ1-1, with unresolved D. The CDR3 loop spans 13 amino acids. Germline values: CDR1 MNHEY, CDR2 SVGAGI. V was cut by 2 bases and J by 3 bases, with 7 bases left in between. The CDR3 is CASSYSRDTEAFF. In nucleotides, the CDR3 is TGTGCCAGCAGTTACAGTCGGGACACTGAAGCTTTCTTT.

This clonotype was seen many times. The gene calls are TRBV11-2 and TRBJ1-2; perhaps TRBD1 as D (5 bases). The CDR3 is 14 residues long. Germline CDR1 and CDR2: SGHAT and FQNNGV. V was shortened by 1 base and J by 5 bases, with 11 bases between the two germline ends. CDR3 sequence (DNA): TGTGCCAGCAGCTTAGTAACTCGGGGGTATGGCTACACCTTC. It translates to CASSLVTRGYGYTF.

With regard to this clonotype: With a much larger clone just one base away, this may be a read error. The gene calls are TRBV11-3 and TRBJ2-5; 14 nucleotides agree with TRBD2. In germline, CDR1 is SGHNT, CDR2 YENEEA. With 4 bases clipped from V and 5 bases from J, the junction kept 15 bases outside the gene matches. The CDR3 sequence is 19 residues long. CDR3 DNA sequence: TGTGCCAGCAGCTCTACGACCCGAGGGACTAGCGGGAGCCGTGAGACCCAGTACTTC. As protein: CASSSTTRGTSGSRETQYF.

This clonotype has ten or more counts. This chain uses TRBV7-2 with TRBJ1-2, with D unresolved. V was shortened by 2 bases and J by 4 bases, with 8 bases between the two germline ends. Per germline, CDR1 SGHTA and CDR2 FQGNSA. The CDR3 contains 13 residues. CDR3 sequence reads: CASSLPSTYGYTF. In nucleotides, the CDR3 is TGTGCCAGCAGCTTACCCAGCACCTATGGCTACACCTTC. The full variable domain, rest sourced from reference TRBV7-2 and TRBJ1-2, is GAGVSQSPSNKVTEKGKDVELRCDPISGHTALYWYRQSLGQGLEFLIYFQGNSAPDKSGLPSDRFSAERTGGSVSTLTIQRTQQEDSAVYLCASSLPSTYGYTFGSGTRLTVV.

The genes are TRBV5-4 and TRBJ1-1; 9 nucleotides match TRBD1. The CDR3 loop spans 14 amino acids. In germline, CDR1 is SGHNT, CDR2 YYREEE (reference sequence). V was clipped by 4 bases and J by 4 bases; unmatched bases: 5. The chain's CDR3 is CASSPPTGGTEAFF. CDR3 in DNA: TGTGCCAGCAGCCCACCGACAGGGGGCACTGAAGCTTTCTTT.

The chain combines TRBV2 with TRBJ2-5; TRBD2 matches at 10 bases. CDR3 size: 15 residues. The J segment lost 4 bases and the V segment lost 1 base, leaving 3 bases of the junction unmatched. Germline V CDR1 and CDR2: SNHLY, FYNNEI. DNA of the CDR3: TGTGCCAGCAGTGAAGAACTAGCGGGACGAGAGACCCAGTACTTC. Translated: CASSEELAGRETQYF. Complete variable domain (other parts from reference TRBV2 and TRBJ2-5): EPEVTQTPSHQVTQMGQEVILRCVPISNHLYFYWYRQILGQKVEFLVSFYNNEISEKSEIFDDQFSVERPDGSNFTLKIRSTKLEDSAMYFCASSEELAGRETQYFGPGTRLLVL.

This clonotype was picked up many times. V usage is TRBV20-1 and J usage is TRBJ2-1; TRBD2 agrees at 7 bases. This CDR3 spans 16 amino acids. Losses at the gene ends were 0 bases for V and 7 bases for J; bases not matched to a gene: 12. Germline assignment: CDR1 DFQATT and CDR2 SNEGSKA (reference sequence). CDR3 nucleotide sequence: TGCAGTGCTAGAGATTTGGAGGCGGGAGTTGATAATGAGCAGTTCTTC. Amino acid sequence: CSARDLEAGVDNEQFF.

This clonotype was detected many times. This chain uses TRBV28 with TRBJ2-2; 11 positions agree with TRBD2. This CDR3 spans 17 amino acids. Germline V lookup: CDR1 MDHEN, CDR2 SYDVKM. Trimming took 3 bases from V and 7 from J; bases not matched to a gene: 10. In nucleotides, the CDR3 is TGTGCCAGCAGTTTGGGAATAGCGGGAGGGCCGCACGGGGAGCTGTTTTTT. It yields the protein CASSLGIAGGPHGELFF.

This clonotype was found many times. The CDR3 DNA reads TGTGCCAGCAGCCAAGCAGGGACAGATACGCAGTATTTT. It specifies CASSQAGTDTQYF. This sequence joins TRBV3-1 and TRBJ2-3; D is possibly TRBD1 (5 bases). Per germline, CDR1 LGHDT and CDR2 YNNKEL (reference sequence). The CDR3 runs to 13 residues. Trimming took 1 base from V and 3 from J, leaving 5 bases between them.

This clonotype has a handful of counts. The chain links TRBV9 to TRBJ2-1; TRBD2 aligns across 7 bases. The CDR3 runs 18 residues. V lost 4 bases, J lost 6 bases, and 19 bases stayed unmatched. From germline, CDR1 is SGDLS and CDR2 YYNGEE. The CDR3 DNA reads as TGTGCCAGCAGCCCCCGAGGGAGTGCGGCGGGAGTGCCCAATGAGCAGTTCTTC. Translating gives CASSPRGSAAGVPNEQFF.

This clonotype was detected many times. The rearrangement joins TRBV27 to TRBJ2-7, with 9 bases aligning to TRBD1. Germline CDR1 reads MNHEY; CDR2 reads SMNVEV (reference sequence). J gave up 3 bases and V 7 bases, and 4 bases lay outside the gene matches. The CDR3 length is 13 residues. The CDR3 reads CASKQGAVYEQYF. Written as DNA, the CDR3 is TGTGCCAGCAAACAGGGGGCGGTCTACGAGCAGTACTTC.

The chain carries TRBV12-3 or TRBV12-4 and TRBJ1-1; 8 bases fit TRBD1. The CDR3 has 15 residues. J was trimmed by 0 bases and V by 5 bases; bases with no gene match: 5. The CDR3 loop is CASSRQGIMNTEAFF. The CDR3 nucleotides are TGTGCCAGCAGTAGACAGGGGATAATGAACACTGAAGCTTTCTTT.

In its sample, this clonotype was seen many times. CDR3 sequence: CASSPGLLSYEQYF. Written as DNA, the CDR3 is TGTGCCAGCAGCCCTGGACTACTCTCCTACGAGCAGTACTTC. The V and J genes are TRBV27 and TRBJ2-7, with a tentative D call TRBD2 (6 bases). Germline V gene lookup returns CDR1 MNHEY and CDR2 SMNVEV (reference sequence). The CDR3 length is 14 residues. V lost 6 bases and J 0 bases, leaving 12 bases between the germline ends.

V usage is TRBV24-1 and J usage is TRBJ1-5; 7 bases match TRBD1. Per germline, CDR1 KGHDR and CDR2 SFDVKD. After removal of 3 bases from V and 0 bases from J, the junction contained 4 bases not matched to a gene. The CDR3 has 16 residues. The CDR3 DNA reads as TGTGCCACCAGTGATACGACAGGGTATAGCAATCAGCCCCAGCATTTT. It translates to CATSDTTGYSNQPQHF.

Notes on this clonotype: One base separates it from a far larger clone, so it is likely a read error. CDR3 loop: CASSTSGRSYNEQFF. CDR3 coding DNA: TGTGCCAGCAGTACTAGCGGGAGGTCCTACAATGAGCAGTTCTTC. V and J are TRBV6-1 and TRBJ2-1; 12 bases line up with TRBD2. The CDR3 has 15 residues. CDR1 is MNHNS and CDR2 is SASEGT in the germline V gene. V shed 5 bases, J shed 1 base, and the junction held 0 bases outside the gene matches.

The chain uses TRBV7-2 and TRBJ1-5; D may be TRBD1 (6 bases). This CDR3 contains 19 residues. The ends were cut back, 4 bases at V and 0 bases at J, with 22 bases in the middle. The germline V gene has CDR1 SGHTA and CDR2 FQGNSA. CDR3 in amino acids: CASSSDRHSETYSNQPQHF. The CDR3 bases are TGTGCCAGCAGCTCCGACAGGCACTCTGAAACGTATAGCAATCAGCCCCAGCATTTT.

This clonotype was found a few times. The chain carries TRBV5-1 and TRBJ2-7; D may be TRBD1 (5 bases). CDR1 and CDR2 from the germline V gene are SGHRS and YFSETQ. The CDR3 has 19 amino acids. Trimming shortened V by 0 bases and J by 0 bases, and 22 bases separated the two germline ends. This CDR3 reads CASSLAGRFNLLNSYEQYF. CDR3 sequence (DNA): TGCGCCAGCAGCTTGGCAGGGCGGTTTAATCTACTAAACTCCTACGAGCAGTACTTC.

There are many counts of this clonotype. The chain has TRBV20-1 and TRBJ2-3; 10 bases align to TRBD2. The CDR3 has 15 amino acids. V lost 6 bases and J lost 6; bases outside the gene matches: 12. CDR1 is DFQATT, CDR2 SNEGSKA, per germline (reference sequence). The CDR3 DNA follows: TGCAGTGCCCCCGACGGGCTAGCGGGAGCCGATACGCAGTATTTT. It codes for CSAPDGLAGADTQYF.

This clonotype showed up many times. The chain uses TRBV11-2 and TRBJ1-1; the D gene is possibly TRBD1 (6 bases). The CDR3 is 13 amino acids. Germline V gene data show CDR1 as SGHAT and CDR2 as FQNNGV. The V end was cut by 1 base, the J end by 6 bases, with 9 bases between. For the CDR3, the DNA is TGTGCCAGCAGCTTAGGGACAGCCCCTGAAGCTTTCTTT. It yields the protein CASSLGTAPEAFF.

The chain couples TRBV7-2 to TRBJ2-5; 7 bases line up with TRBD2. The J call is doubtful: the DNA matches TRBJ2-1 better. Germline CDR1 and CDR2: SGHTA and FQGNSA. There are 14 residues in the CDR3. The CDR3 DNA reads TGTGCCAGCAGACCGTCGGGGGGAGGAAATGAGCAGTTCTTC. It specifies CASRPSGGGNEQFF.

The gene calls are TRBV6-5 and TRBJ2-2; the D gene is possibly TRBD2 (5 bases). This CDR3 has 17 amino acids. Trimming cost V 1 base and J 3 bases, with 15 bases left between them. Germline V gene sequence: CDR1 MNHEY, CDR2 SVGAGI. DNA for the CDR3: TGTGCCAGCAGTTACTTCCTCCTGAGGGTACACACCGGGGAGCTGTTTTTT. This gives the protein CASSYFLLRVHTGELFF.

This clonotype was seen ten or more times. CDR3 in amino acids: CASTLAGTYNEQFF. The CDR3 nucleotides are TGTGCCAGCACCCTAGCGGGAACCTACAATGAGCAGTTCTTC. The genes are TRBV12-3 or TRBV12-4 and TRBJ2-1, with TRBD2 identical over 9 bases. The CDR3 totals 14 residues. The V segment lost 7 bases and the J segment 2 bases; nucleotides outside the gene matches: 3.